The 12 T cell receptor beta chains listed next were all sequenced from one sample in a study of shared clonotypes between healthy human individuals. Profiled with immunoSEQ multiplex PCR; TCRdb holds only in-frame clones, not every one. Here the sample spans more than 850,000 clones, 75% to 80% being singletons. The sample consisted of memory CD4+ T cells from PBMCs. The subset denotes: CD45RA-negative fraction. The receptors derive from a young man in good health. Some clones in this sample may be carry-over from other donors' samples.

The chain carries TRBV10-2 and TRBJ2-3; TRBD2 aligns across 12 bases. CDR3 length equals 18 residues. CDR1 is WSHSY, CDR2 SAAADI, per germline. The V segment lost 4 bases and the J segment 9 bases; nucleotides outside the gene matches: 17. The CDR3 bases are TGCGCCAGCAGTGCACTGTTCCCGCGACTAGCGGGGGAAGGGACGCAGTATTTT. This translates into CASSALFPRLAGEGTQYF.

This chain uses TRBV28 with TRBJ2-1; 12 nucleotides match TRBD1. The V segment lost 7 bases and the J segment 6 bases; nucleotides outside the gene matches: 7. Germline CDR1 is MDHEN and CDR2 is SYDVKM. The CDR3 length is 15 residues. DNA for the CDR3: TGTGCCAGCAACCCCCCGGGACAGGGGGCCAATGAGCAGTTCTTC. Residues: CASNPPGQGANEQFF.

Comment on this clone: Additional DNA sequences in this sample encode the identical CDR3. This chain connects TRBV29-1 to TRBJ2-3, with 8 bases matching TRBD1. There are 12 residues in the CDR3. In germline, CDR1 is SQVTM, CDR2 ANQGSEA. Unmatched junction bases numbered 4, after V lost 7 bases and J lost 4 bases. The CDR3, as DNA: TGCAGCGCCGACAGGGGCGCAGATACGCAGTATTTT. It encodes CSADRGADTQYF.

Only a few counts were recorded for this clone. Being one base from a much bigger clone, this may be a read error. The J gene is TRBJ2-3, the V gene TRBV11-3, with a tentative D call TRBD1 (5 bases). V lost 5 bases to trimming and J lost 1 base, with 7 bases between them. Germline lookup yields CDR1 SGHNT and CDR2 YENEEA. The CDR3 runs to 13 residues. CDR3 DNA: TGTGCCAGCAGCATCAGGGGCACAGATACGCAGTATTTT. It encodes CASSIRGTDTQYF.

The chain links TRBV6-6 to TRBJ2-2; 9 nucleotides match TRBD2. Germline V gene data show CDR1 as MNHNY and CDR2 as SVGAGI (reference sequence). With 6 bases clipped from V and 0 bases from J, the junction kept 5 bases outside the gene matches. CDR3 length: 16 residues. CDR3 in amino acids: CASSRPSGANTGELFF. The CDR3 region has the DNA TGTGCCAGCAGCCGCCCTAGCGGGGCGAACACCGGGGAGCTGTTTTTT.

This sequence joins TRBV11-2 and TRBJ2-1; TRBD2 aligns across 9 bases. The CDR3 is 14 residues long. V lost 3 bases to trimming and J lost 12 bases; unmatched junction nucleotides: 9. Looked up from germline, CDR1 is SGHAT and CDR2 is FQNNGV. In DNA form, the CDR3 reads TGTGCCAGCAGCTTGGGCCTAGCGGGATCTGGGCAGTTCTTC. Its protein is CASSLGLAGSGQFF.

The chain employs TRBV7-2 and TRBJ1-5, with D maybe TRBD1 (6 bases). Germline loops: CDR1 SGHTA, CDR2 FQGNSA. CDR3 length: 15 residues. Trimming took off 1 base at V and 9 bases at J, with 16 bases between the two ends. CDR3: CASSLVGGGVWPQHF. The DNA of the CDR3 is TGTGCCAGCAGCTTAGTTGGGGGCGGCGTGTGGCCCCAGCATTTT. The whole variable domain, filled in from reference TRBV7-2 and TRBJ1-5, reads GAGVSQSPSNKVTEKGKDVELRCDPISGHTALYWYRQSLGQGLEFLIYFQGNSAPDKSGLPSDRFSAERTGGSVSTLTIQRTQQEDSAVYLCASSLVGGGVWPQHFGDGTRLSIL.

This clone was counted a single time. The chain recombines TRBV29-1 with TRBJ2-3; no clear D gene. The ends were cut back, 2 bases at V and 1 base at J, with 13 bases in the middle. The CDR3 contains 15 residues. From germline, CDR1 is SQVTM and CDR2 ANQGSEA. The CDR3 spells CSVERRQDGTDTQYF. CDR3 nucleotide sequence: TGCAGCGTTGAAAGGCGGCAGGATGGCACAGATACGCAGTATTTT.

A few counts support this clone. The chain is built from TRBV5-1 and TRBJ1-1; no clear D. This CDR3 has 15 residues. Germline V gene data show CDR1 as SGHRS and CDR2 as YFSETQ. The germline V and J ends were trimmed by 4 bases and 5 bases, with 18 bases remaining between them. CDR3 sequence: CASSPDPGRGTEAFF. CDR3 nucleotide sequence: TGCGCCAGCAGCCCGGACCCGGGGAGAGGGACTGAAGCTTTCTTT.

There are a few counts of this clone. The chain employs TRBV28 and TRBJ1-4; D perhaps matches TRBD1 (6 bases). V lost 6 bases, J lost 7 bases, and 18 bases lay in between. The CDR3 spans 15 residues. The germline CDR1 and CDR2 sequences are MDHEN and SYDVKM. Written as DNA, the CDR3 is TGTGCCAGCAGGCCTCAGGGACAATTCCCTGAAAAACTGTTTTTT. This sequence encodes CASRPQGQFPEKLFF.

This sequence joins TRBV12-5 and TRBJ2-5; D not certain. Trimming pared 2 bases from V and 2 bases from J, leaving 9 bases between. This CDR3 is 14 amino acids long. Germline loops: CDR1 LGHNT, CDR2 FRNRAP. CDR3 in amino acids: CASGLWTKQETQYF. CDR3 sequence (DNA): TGTGCTAGTGGTTTGTGGACGAAGCAAGAGACCCAGTACTTC.

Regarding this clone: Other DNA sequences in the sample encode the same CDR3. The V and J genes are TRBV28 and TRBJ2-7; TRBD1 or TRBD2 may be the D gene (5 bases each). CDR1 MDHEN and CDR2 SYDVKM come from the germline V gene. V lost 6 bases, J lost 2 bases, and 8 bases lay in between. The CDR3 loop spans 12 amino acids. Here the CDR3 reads CASSRDAYEQYF. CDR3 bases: TGTGCCAGCAGCCGGGACGCCTACGAGCAGTACTTC.